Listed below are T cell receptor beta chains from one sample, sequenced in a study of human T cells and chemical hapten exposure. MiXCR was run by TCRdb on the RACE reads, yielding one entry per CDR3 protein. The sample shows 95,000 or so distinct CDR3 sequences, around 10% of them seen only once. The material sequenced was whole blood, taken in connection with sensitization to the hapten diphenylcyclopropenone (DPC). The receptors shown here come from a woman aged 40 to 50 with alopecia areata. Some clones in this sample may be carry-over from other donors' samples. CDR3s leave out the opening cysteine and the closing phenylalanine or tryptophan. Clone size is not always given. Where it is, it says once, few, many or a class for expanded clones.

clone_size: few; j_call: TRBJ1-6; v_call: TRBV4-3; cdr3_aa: ASSQETNSPLH
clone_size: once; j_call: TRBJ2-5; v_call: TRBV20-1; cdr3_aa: SARLVPQETQY
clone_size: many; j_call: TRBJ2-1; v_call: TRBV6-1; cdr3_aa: ASSEGLGSDEQF
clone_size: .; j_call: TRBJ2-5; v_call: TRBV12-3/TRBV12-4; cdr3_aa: ASSHTRTGGVGETQY
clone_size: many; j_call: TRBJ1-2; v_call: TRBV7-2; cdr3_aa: ASSLWDRVGYT
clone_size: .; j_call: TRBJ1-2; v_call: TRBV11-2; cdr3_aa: ASRGAGANYGYT
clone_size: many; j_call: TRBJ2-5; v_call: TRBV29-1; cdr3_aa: SVGTSGQETQY
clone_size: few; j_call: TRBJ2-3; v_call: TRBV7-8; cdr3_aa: ASSLVASGGHTDTQY
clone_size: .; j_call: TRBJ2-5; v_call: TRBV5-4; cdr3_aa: ASSPDWSQETQY
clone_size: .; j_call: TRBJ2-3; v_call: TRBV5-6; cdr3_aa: ASSSRDRRLDTQY
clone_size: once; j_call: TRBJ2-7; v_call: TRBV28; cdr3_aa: ASGRYGGLRSYEQY
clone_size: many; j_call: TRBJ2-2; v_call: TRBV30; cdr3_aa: AWSVGAGVLSGELF
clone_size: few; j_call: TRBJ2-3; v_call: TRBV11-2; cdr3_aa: ASTLTRPADTQY
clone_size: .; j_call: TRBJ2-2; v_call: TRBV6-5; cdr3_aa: ASKRDSLNTGELF
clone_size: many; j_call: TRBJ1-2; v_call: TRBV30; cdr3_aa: AWSGPKKGGGYT
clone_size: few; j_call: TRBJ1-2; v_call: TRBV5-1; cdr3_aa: ASSLGLDYGYT
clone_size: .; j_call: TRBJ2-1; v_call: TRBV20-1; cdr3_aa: SAPVVGLATYNEQF
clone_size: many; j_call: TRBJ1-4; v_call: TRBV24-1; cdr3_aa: ATSDSRTGGDEKLF
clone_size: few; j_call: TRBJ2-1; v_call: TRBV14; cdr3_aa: ASSQDPLGKSEQF
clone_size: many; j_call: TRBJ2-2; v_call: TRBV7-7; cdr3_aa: ASSLRSNTGELF
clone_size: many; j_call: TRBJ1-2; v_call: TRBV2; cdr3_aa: ASSSSGTGADYT
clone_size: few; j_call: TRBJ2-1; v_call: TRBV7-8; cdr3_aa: ASSWPGLGENEQF
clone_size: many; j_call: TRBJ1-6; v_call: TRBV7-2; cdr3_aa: ASSQTGTYNSPLH
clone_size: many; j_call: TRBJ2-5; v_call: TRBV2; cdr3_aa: ASLRTAAKTQY
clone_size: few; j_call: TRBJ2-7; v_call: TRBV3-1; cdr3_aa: ASSQVTPYEQY
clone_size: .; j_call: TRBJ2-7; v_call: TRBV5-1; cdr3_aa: ASSLRGQGKEQY
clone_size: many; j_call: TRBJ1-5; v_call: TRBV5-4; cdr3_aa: ASSLGPARKEPQH
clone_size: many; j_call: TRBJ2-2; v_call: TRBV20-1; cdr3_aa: SARELSGTGELF
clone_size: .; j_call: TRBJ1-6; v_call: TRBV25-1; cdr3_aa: ASSGDREGRYSPLH
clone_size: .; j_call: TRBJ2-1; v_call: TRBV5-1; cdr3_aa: ASSLGPAGTNNEQF
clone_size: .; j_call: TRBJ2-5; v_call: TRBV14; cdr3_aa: ASSQAETQY
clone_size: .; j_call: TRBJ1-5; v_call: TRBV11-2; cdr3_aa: ASSLGSHRSGPQH
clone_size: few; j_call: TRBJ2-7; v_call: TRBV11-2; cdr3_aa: ASSLVAGTTYEQY
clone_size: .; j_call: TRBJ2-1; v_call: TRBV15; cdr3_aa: ATSSTGSNEQF
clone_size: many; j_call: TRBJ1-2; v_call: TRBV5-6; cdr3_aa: ASSFGPGMDYGYT
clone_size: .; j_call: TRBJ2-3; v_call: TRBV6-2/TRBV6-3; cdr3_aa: ASRGTGVDTQY
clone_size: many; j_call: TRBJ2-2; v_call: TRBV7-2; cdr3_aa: ASRVMGELF
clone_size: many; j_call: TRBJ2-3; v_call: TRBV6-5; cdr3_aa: ASSRGQGANTQY
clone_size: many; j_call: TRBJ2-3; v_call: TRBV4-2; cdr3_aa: ASSQVTSLGTQY
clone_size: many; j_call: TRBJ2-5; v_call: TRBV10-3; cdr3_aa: AISESSGSGQETQY
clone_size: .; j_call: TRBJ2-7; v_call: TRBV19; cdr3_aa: ASRSPTGTGTYEQY
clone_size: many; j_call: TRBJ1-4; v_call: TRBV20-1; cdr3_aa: SARPGATYEKLF
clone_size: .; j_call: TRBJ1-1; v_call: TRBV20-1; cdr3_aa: SARDELRGTEAF
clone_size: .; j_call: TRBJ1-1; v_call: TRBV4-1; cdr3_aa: ASSHPATNTEAF
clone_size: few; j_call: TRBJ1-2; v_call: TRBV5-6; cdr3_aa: ASSLGGSGYT
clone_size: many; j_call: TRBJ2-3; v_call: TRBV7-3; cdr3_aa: ASSLTRNRGDTQY